Listed here are 27 T cell receptor beta chains from one sample, sequenced in a study of T cell responses to AZD1222 COVID-19 vaccine (dated by TCRdb to 2020 to 2023). This sample's time point label indicates: about 28 days (+/-7) after the second vaccine dose. The library came from the immunoSEQ multiplex PCR assay. Not all clones reach the TCRdb copy of this immuneACCESS table, which keeps in-frame sequences only. Checked studies attribute under half of the gap to unresolved V genes and leave the rest unexplained. This sample has approximately 140,000 clones in its table, and around 90% of those were observed once. The ten largest clonotypes hold 1.9% of the sample. The sequences come from peripheral blood, collected 28 days after the second AZD1222 dose. The receptors shown here come from an adult who received the AZD1222 COVID-19 vaccine.

V gene TRBV11-2 combines with J gene TRBJ1-2; D not resolved. Looked up from germline, CDR1 is SGHAT and CDR2 is FQNNGV. Trimming pared 2 bases from V and 8 bases from J, leaving 9 bases between. The CDR3 sequence is 12 residues long. In DNA, the CDR3 is TGTGCCAGCAGCTTACTTGGCGGAGGCTACACCTTC. It encodes CASSLLGGGYTF.

V gene TRBV5-6 combines with J gene TRBJ2-7; 10 bases agree with TRBD1. Germline V gene data show CDR1 as SGHDT and CDR2 as YYEEEE. Trimming cost V 0 bases and J 0 bases; bases outside gene matches: 6. CDR3 length: 17 residues. CDR3 DNA sequence: TGTGCCAGCAGCTTGGAGGGACAGGGGCCGAGCTCCTACGAGCAGTACTTC. As protein: CASSLEGQGPSSYEQYF. Based on the CDR3 plus reference TRBV5-6 and TRBJ2-7, the full variable domain is DAGVTQSPTHLIKTRGQQVTLRCSPKSGHDTVSWYQQALGQGPQFIFQYYEEEERQRGNFPDRFSGHQFPNYSSELNVNALLLGDSALYLCASSLEGQGPSSYEQYFGPGTRLTVT.

J is TRBJ1-2 and V is TRBV6-2 or TRBV6-3; D is uncertain. CDR1 is MNHEY, CDR2 SVGEGT, per germline. Trimming removed 0 bases from V and 4 bases from J, with 9 bases in between. The CDR3 totals 14 residues. Written as DNA, the CDR3 is TGTGCCAGCAGTTACTCGTTCAGCTCCTATGGCTACACCTTC. It is translated as CASSYSFSSYGYTF.

The rearrangement uses TRBV7-9 and TRBJ2-1; D unresolved. The ends were cut back, 4 bases at V and 8 bases at J, with 12 bases in the middle. This CDR3 region has 13 residues. The V gene's germline CDR1 is SEHNR and CDR2 FQNEAQ (reference sequence). The CDR3 DNA reads as TGTGCCAGCAGCTGGCCGGGTAGGGATGAGCAGTTCTTC. Translated, it gives CASSWPGRDEQFF.

The chain joins TRBV6-2 or TRBV6-3 to TRBJ1-2; D is undetermined. CDR3 length: 12 amino acids. Germline CDR1 reads MNHEY; CDR2 reads SVGEGT. The ends were cut back, 0 bases at V and 5 bases at J, with 4 bases in the middle. DNA for the CDR3: TGTGCCAGCAGTTACTCTCGGTATGGCTACACCTTC. Protein product: CASSYSRYGYTF.

The chain combines TRBV2 with TRBJ1-4; 9 bases map to TRBD1. V shed 6 bases, J shed 7 bases, and the junction held 9 bases outside the gene matches. The CDR3 is made up of 15 amino acids. Germline V gene data show CDR1 as SNHLY and CDR2 as FYNNEI. DNA of the CDR3: TGTGCCAGCAGCTTAACAGGGGGCGGGGGTGAAAAACTGTTTTTT. Protein: CASSLTGGGGEKLFF.

The chain links TRBV7-9 to TRBJ1-2; D not certain. The CDR3 contains 14 residues. V lost 0 bases to trimming and J lost 8 bases, with 13 bases between them. Germline V gene data show CDR1 as SEHNR and CDR2 as FQNEAQ (reference sequence). CDR3 nucleotides: TGTGCCAGCAGCTTAGCAGGGCAGATGAAGGGCTACACCTTC. Translated, it gives CASSLAGQMKGYTF.

The chain couples TRBV5-1 to TRBJ1-1; tentative D call: TRBD1 (5 bases). The CDR3 runs 13 residues. The germline V gene has CDR1 SGHRS and CDR2 YFSETQ. Deletions cut 4 bases from V and 5 bases from J, with 12 bases between. CDR3: CASSLGGGTEAFF. Written as DNA, the CDR3 is TGCGCCAGCAGCCTAGGCGGGGGGACTGAAGCTTTCTTT.

The chain joins TRBV3-1 (or the pseudogene TRBV3-2) to TRBJ2-5; 13 nucleotides agree with TRBD2. In germline, CDR1 is LGHDT, CDR2 YNNKEL (reference sequence). V lost 0 bases to trimming and J lost 0 bases; unmatched junction nucleotides: 16. The CDR3 is 22 residues long. The CDR3 sequence: CASSQDRGLWTSGRWYQETQYF. The CDR3 DNA reads TGTGCCAGCAGCCAAGATCGGGGGTTGTGGACTAGCGGGAGATGGTACCAAGAGACCCAGTACTTC.

The CDR3 nucleotides are TGTGCCAGCAGCGTCAATTCCGGGTCTCGGGGTGGCTACACCTTC. It specifies CASSVNSGSRGGYTF. This chain links TRBV7-9 with TRBJ1-2, with no clear D. CDR1 is SEHNR, CDR2 FQNEAQ, per germline (reference sequence). The CDR3 is 15 amino acids. The germline V and J ends were trimmed by 5 bases and 7 bases, with 20 bases remaining between them.

This chain uses TRBV19 with TRBJ2-4; a weak D match, TRBD2 (5 bases). V was clipped by 3 bases and J by 2 bases, with 11 bases between them. Per the germline V gene, CDR1 is LNHDA and CDR2 is SQIVND (reference sequence). CDR3 length: 15 amino acids. The CDR3 loop reads CASSILSGTKNIQYF. DNA of the CDR3: TGTGCCAGTAGTATCCTTTCCGGGACCAAAAACATTCAGTACTTC.

As DNA, the CDR3 is TGTGCCAGCAGGCTAGCGGGAGGAAGGGAGACCCAGTACTTC. Its translation is CASRLAGGRETQYF. The chain couples TRBV11-2 to TRBJ2-5; 11 positions agree with TRBD2. Germline trimming cut 6 bases from V and 5 bases from J; bases unmatched to any gene: 5. The germline V gene has CDR1 SGHAT and CDR2 FQNNGV. The CDR3 is 14 amino acids.

The V and J genes are TRBV11-3 and TRBJ2-5; the match to TRBD2 covers 7 bases. CDR1 is SGHNT and CDR2 is YENEEA in the germline V gene. The CDR3 is made up of 15 amino acids. With 5 bases clipped from V and 3 bases from J, the junction kept 9 bases outside the gene matches. The CDR3 bases are TGTGCCAGCAGCCTTACGGGACTATTTGAAGAGACCCAGTACTTC. Its protein is CASSLTGLFEETQYF. Variable domain in full (rest from reference TRBV11-3 and TRBJ2-5): EAGVVQSPRYKIIEKKQPVAFWCNPISGHNTLYWYLQNLGQGPELLIRYENEEAVDDSQLPKDRFSAERLKGVDSTLKIQPAELGDSAVYLCASSLTGLFEETQYFGPGTRLLVL.

The J gene is TRBJ1-1, the V gene TRBV25-1; D is possibly TRBD1 (6 bases). The CDR3 has 15 amino acids. V lost 3 bases, J lost 0 bases, and 11 bases lay in between. Germline V gene lookup returns CDR1 MGHDK and CDR2 SYGVNS. The chain's CDR3 is CASSDNRVMNTEAFF. The DNA of the CDR3 is TGTGCCAGCAGTGACAACAGGGTCATGAACACTGAAGCTTTCTTT.

The chain couples TRBV29-1 to TRBJ2-2, with 11 nucleotides matching TRBD2. After removal of 7 bases from V and 0 bases from J, the junction contained 4 bases not matched to a gene. The CDR3 loop spans 15 amino acids. CDR1 is SQVTM and CDR2 is ANQGSEA in the germline V gene. CDR3 residues: CSALAGVPNTGELFF. CDR3 in DNA: TGCAGCGCACTAGCGGGAGTTCCGAACACCGGGGAGCTGTTTTTT.

The rearrangement links TRBV19 to TRBJ2-1; D is possibly TRBD2 (6 bases). The germline V gene has CDR1 LNHDA and CDR2 SQIVND (reference sequence). V was cut by 6 bases and J by 3 bases, with 18 bases left in between. The CDR3 covers 16 residues. CDR3 sequence reads: CASRGLAPEGYNEQFF. CDR3 nucleotides: TGTGCCAGTAGAGGTTTAGCCCCGGAGGGCTACAATGAGCAGTTCTTC.

The chain links TRBV7-8 to TRBJ1-5; 7 bases agree with TRBD1. V lost 4 bases to trimming and J lost 4 bases; unmatched junction nucleotides: 10. Germline assignment: CDR1 SGHVS and CDR2 FQNEAQ. This CDR3 contains 16 residues. In DNA, the CDR3 is TGTGCCAGCAGCTCGAGGCCCGGGACAGAGAATCAGCCCCAGCATTTT. Translating gives CASSSRPGTENQPQHF.

V is TRBV7-2 and J is TRBJ1-5; D ambiguous. V dropped 5 bases and J dropped 7 bases, with 15 bases sitting between them. The CDR3 has 14 amino acids. Germline V gene sequence: CDR1 SGHTA, CDR2 FQGNSA. This CDR3 reads CASSPFQVGQPQHF. The DNA of the CDR3 is TGTGCCAGCAGCCCGTTCCAGGTTGGACAGCCCCAGCATTTT.

J is TRBJ1-4 and V is TRBV2, with D possibly being TRBD1 (6 bases). The length of the CDR3 is 15 residues. V was clipped by 6 bases and J by 5 bases, with 16 bases between them. From germline, CDR1 is SNHLY and CDR2 FYNNEI. The CDR3 DNA sequence: TGTGCCAGCAGGCTTACCGGGACATGGAATGAAAAACTGTTTTTT. As protein: CASRLTGTWNEKLFF.

This chain uses TRBV11-1 with TRBJ2-7, with 11 bases lining up with TRBD1. V dropped 5 bases and J dropped 4; count of bases not matched to a gene: 7. The CDR3 contains 15 residues. Germline-derived CDR1 and CDR2 are SGHAT and FQDESV (reference sequence). CDR3 loop: CASSAGDRGLYEQYV. CDR3 nucleotides: TGTGCCAGCAGCGCAGGGGACAGGGGGTTATACGAGCAGTACGTC.

The chain recombines TRBV15 with TRBJ1-2; TRBD1 matches at 7 bases. V lost 5 bases to trimming and J lost 4 bases; unmatched junction nucleotides: 10. CDR3 length equals 15 residues. Germline assignment: CDR1 LNHNV and CDR2 YYDKDF (reference sequence). CDR3 amino acids: CATSEGAGTLYGYTF. The CDR3 coding sequence is TGTGCCACCAGCGAGGGGGCAGGGACTCTCTATGGCTACACCTTC. Full variable domain (rest looked up from reference TRBV15 and TRBJ1-2): DAMVIQNPRYQVTQFGKPVTLSCSQTLNHNVMYWYQQKSSQAPKLLFHYYDKDFNNEADTPDNFQSRRPNTSFCFLDIRSPGLGDTAMYLCATSEGAGTLYGYTFGSGTRLTVV.

The chain employs TRBV2 and TRBJ2-1; 12 nucleotides agree with TRBD2. Germline trimming cut 5 bases from V and 10 bases from J; bases unmatched to any gene: 9. The CDR3 sequence is 15 residues long. The V gene's germline CDR1 is SNHLY and CDR2 FYNNEI. The chain's CDR3 is CASSPLAGGPGEQFF. In DNA form, the CDR3 reads TGTGCCAGCAGTCCCCTAGCGGGGGGGCCGGGAGAGCAGTTCTTC. Variable domain in full (rest from reference TRBV2 and TRBJ2-1): EPEVTQTPSHQVTQMGQEVILRCVPISNHLYFYWYRQILGQKVEFLVSFYNNEISEKSEIFDDQFSVERPDGSNFTLKIRSTKLEDSAMYFCASSPLAGGPGEQFFGPGTRLTVL.

The chain is built from TRBV6-1 and TRBJ1-1; D possibly corresponds to TRBD1 (6 bases). CDR1 is MNHNS, CDR2 SASEGT, per germline. Trimming removed 4 bases from V and 5 bases from J, with 20 bases in between. CDR3 length: 16 amino acids. The CDR3 loop reads CASSVNRDKSATEAFF. CDR3 coding DNA: TGTGCCAGCAGTGTAAACCGGGACAAGAGTGCAACTGAAGCTTTCTTT.

This chain links TRBV9 with TRBJ2-2; maybe TRBD2 (6 bases). V was trimmed by 4 bases and J by 4 bases, leaving 17 bases between them. The CDR3 covers 16 residues. Germline V gene lookup returns CDR1 SGDLS and CDR2 YYNGEE. In DNA form, the CDR3 reads TGTGCCAGCAGCCCCCGTTTCGGGGGTGCCACCGGGGAGCTGTTTTTT. This gives the protein CASSPRFGGATGELFF. The entire variable domain, with the rest obtained from reference TRBV9 and TRBJ2-2, is as follows: DSGVTQTPKHLITATGQRVTLRCSPRSGDLSVYWYQQSLDQGLQFLIQYYNGEERAKGNILERFSAQQFPDLHSELNLSSLELGDSALYFCASSPRFGGATGELFFGEGSRLTVL.

The J gene is TRBJ1-1, the V gene TRBV7-2, with D perhaps matching TRBD1 (5 bases). This CDR3 region has 13 residues. V was pared by 0 bases and J by 5 bases, with 7 bases between. Germline V lookup: CDR1 SGHTA, CDR2 FQGNSA. The CDR3 region has the DNA TGTGCCAGCAGCTTAGCAAGGGGAACTGAAGCTTTCTTT. Its translation is CASSLARGTEAFF.

Points on this clone: Relative to the germline gene, one junction end is altered; a read error may explain this. The chain recombines TRBV7-7 with TRBJ2-5; 9 nucleotides match TRBD1. Germline V gene lookup returns CDR1 SSHAT and CDR2 FNYEAQ (reference sequence). This CDR3 region has 15 residues. For the CDR3, the DNA is TGTGCTAGCAGCCGCGGACAGGGGCGGCAAGAGACCCAGTACTTC. Translation: CASSRGQGRQETQYF.

CDR3 sequence: CAWSESGNTIYF. The CDR3 coding sequence is TGTGCCTGGAGTGAAAGCGGAAACACCATATATTTT. J is TRBJ1-3 and V is TRBV30; no definite D call. The CDR3 loop spans 12 amino acids. V was pared by 1 base and J by 4 bases, with 5 bases between. Germline CDR1 and CDR2: GTSNPN and SVGIG (reference sequence).